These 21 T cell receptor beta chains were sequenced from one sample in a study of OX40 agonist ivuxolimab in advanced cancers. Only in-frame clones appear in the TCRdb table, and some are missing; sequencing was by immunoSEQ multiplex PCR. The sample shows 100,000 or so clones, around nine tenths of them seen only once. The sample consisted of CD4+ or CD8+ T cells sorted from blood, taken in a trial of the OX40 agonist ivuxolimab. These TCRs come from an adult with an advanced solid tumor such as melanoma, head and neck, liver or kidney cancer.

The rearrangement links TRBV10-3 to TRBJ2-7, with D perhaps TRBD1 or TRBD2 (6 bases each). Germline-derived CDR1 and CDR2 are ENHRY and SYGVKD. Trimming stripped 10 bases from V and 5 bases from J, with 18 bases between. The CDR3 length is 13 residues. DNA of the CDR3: TGTGCCACCGAACAGGGTTCTAGCGACGAGCAGTACTTC. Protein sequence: CATEQGSSDEQYF.

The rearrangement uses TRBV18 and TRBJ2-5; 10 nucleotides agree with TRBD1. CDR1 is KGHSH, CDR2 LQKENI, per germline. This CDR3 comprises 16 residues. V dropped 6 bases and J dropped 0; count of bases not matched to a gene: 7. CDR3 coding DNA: TGTGCCAGCTCGGCTGGGGACAGGGGTAACCAAGAGACCCAGTACTTC. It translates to CASSAGDRGNQETQYF. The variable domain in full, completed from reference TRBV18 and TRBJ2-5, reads NAGVMQNPRHLVRRRGQEARLRCSPMKGHSHVYWYRQLPEEGLKFMVYLQKENIIDESGMPKERFSAEFPKEGPSILRIQQVVRGDSAAYFCASSAGDRGNQETQYFGPGTRLLVL.

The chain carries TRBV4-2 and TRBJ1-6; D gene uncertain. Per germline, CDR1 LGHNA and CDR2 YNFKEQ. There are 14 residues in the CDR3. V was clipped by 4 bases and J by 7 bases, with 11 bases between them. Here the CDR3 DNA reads TGTGCCAGCAGCCTTCCCGCCCTGAATTCACCCCTCCACTTT. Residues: CASSLPALNSPLHF.

This chain's CDR3 is CASSQDWGTSYEQYF. The DNA for the CDR3 is TGCGCCAGCAGCCAAGATTGGGGGACTTCCTACGAGCAGTACTTC. The chain links TRBV4-1 to TRBJ2-7; TRBD2 is a possible D gene (6 bases). V was cut by 0 bases and J by 1 base, with 10 bases left in between. CDR1 is MGHRA, CDR2 YSYEKL, per germline. This CDR3 region has 15 residues.

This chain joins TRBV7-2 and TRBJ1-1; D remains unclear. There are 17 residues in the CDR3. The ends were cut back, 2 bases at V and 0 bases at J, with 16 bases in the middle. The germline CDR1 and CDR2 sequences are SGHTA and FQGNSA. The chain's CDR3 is CASSLSKGGTLNTEAFF. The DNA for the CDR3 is TGTGCCAGCAGCTTATCAAAGGGCGGCACTTTGAACACTGAAGCTTTCTTT.

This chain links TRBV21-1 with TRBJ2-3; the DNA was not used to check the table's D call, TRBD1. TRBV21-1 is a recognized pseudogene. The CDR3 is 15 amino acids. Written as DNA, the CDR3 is TGTGCCAGCATCCAATCCCCAGGGGACACAGATACGCAGTATTTT. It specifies CASIQSPGDTDTQYF.

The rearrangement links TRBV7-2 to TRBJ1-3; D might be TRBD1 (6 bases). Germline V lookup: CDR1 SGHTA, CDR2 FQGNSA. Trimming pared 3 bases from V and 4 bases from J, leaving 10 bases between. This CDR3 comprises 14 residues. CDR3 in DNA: TGTGCCAGCAGCTTGGGGGCTACAGGAAACACCATATATTTT. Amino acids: CASSLGATGNTIYF.

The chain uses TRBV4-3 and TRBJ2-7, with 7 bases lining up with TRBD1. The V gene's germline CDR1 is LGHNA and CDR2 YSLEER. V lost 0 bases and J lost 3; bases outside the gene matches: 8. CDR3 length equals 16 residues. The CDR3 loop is CASSQDRGQSFYEQYF. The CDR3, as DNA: TGCGCCAGCAGCCAAGATCGGGGACAGAGCTTCTACGAGCAGTACTTC.

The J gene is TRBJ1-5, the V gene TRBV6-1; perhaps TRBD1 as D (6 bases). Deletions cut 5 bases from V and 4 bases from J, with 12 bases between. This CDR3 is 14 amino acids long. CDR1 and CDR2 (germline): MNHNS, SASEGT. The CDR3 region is CASSPGAGNQPQHF. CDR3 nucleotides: TGTGCCAGCAGTCCGGGGGCAGGAAATCAGCCCCAGCATTTT.

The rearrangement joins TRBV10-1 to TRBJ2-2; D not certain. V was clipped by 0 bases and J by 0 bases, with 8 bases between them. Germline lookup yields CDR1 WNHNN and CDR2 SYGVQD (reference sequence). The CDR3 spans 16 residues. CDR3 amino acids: CASSESRRPNTGELFF. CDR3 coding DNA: TGCGCCAGCAGTGAGTCAAGACGGCCGAACACCGGGGAGCTGTTTTTT.

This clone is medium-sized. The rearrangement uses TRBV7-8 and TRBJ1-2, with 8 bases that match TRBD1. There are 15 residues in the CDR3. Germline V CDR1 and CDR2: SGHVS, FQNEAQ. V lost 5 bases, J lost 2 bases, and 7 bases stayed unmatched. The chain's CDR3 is CASSTRTGPNYGYTF. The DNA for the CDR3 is TGTGCCAGCAGCACCCGGACAGGGCCCAACTATGGCTACACCTTC.

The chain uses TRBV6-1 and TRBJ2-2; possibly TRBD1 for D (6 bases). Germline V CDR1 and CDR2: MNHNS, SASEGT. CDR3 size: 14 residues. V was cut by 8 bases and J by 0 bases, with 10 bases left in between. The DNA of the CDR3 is TGTGCCAGCTGGGGGCAGGCGAACACCGGGGAGCTGTTTTTT. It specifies CASWGQANTGELFF.

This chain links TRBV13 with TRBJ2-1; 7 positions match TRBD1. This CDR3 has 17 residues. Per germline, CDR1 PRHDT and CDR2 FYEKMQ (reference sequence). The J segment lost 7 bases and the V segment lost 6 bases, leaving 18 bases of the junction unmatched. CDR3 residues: CASSRGDRRALRNEQFF. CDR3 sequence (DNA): TGTGCCAGCAGTAGAGGGGACAGAAGGGCCTTAAGGAATGAGCAGTTCTTC. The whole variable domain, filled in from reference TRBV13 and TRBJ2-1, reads AAGVIQSPRHLIKEKRETATLKCYPIPRHDTVYWYQQGPGQDPQFLISFYEKMQSDKGSIPDRFSAQQFSDYHSELNMSSLELGDSALYFCASSRGDRRALRNEQFFGPGTRLTVL.

The CDR3 DNA follows: TGTGCCAGCAGCCAGAGGGACGGGGAGCTGTTTTTT. Its protein product is CASSQRDGELFF. The rearrangement uses TRBV13 and TRBJ2-2; D possibly corresponds to TRBD2 (5 bases). The V and J ends lost 5 bases and 7 bases respectively, with 8 bases between them. The CDR3 runs 12 residues. In germline, CDR1 is PRHDT, CDR2 FYEKMQ (reference sequence).

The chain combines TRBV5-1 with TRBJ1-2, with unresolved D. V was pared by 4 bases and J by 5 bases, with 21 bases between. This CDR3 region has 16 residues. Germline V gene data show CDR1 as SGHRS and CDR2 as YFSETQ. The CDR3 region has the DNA TGCGCCAGCAGCCGTGGAGGGTGGCAGGCCGATTATGGCTACACCTTC. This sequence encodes CASSRGGWQADYGYTF.

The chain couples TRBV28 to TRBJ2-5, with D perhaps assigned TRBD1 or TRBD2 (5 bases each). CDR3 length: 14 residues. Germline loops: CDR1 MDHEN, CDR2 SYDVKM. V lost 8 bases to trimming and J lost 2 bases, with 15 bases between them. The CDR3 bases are TGTGCCAGCGTAACGAGGGGCAGACAAGAGACCCAGTACTTC. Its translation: CASVTRGRQETQYF.

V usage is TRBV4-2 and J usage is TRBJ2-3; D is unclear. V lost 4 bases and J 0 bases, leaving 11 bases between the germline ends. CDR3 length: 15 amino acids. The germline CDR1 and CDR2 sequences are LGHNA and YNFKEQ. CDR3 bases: TGTGCCAGCAGCCCCAACGTGGTGAGCACAGATACGCAGTATTTT. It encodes CASSPNVVSTDTQYF.

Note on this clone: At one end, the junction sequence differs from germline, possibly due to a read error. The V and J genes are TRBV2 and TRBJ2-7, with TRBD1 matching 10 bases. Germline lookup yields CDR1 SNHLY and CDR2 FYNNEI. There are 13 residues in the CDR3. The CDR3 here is CASSDQTGGARVF. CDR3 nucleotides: TGTGCCAGCAGTGACCAGACAGGGGGCGCAAGGGTCTTC.

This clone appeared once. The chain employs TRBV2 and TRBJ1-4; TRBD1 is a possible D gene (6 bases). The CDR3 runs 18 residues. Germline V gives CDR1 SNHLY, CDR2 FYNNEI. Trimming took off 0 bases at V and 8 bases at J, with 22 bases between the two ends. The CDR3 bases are TGTGCCAGCAGTGAAGCGCTTCGAAGGGGGGACTTATTCGAAAAACTGTTTTTT. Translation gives CASSEALRRGDLFEKLFF.

The CDR3 nucleotides read TGTGCCAGCAGCCCCGGGCTAGCGGGGTTGACAGATACGCAGTATTTT. Protein: CASSPGLAGLTDTQYF. The rearrangement links TRBV7-2 to TRBJ2-3, with 9 bases matching TRBD2. The CDR3 loop spans 16 amino acids. Per germline, CDR1 SGHTA and CDR2 FQGNSA. The V and J ends lost 5 bases and 3 bases, in that order; junction bases with no gene match: 9.

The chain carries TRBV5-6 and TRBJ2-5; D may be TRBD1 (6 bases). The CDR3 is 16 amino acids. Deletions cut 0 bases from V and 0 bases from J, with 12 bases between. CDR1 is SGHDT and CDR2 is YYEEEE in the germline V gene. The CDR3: CASSLVRQGYQETQYF. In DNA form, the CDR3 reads TGTGCCAGCAGCTTGGTTAGGCAGGGGTACCAAGAGACCCAGTACTTC. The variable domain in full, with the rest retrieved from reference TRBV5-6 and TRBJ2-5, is DAGVTQSPTHLIKTRGQQVTLRCSPKSGHDTVSWYQQALGQGPQFIFQYYEEEERQRGNFPDRFSGHQFPNYSSELNVNALLLGDSALYLCASSLVRQGYQETQYFGPGTRLLVL.